The 26 T cell receptor beta chains below come from one sample, sequenced in a study of T cells after yellow fever vaccination. One entry per CDR3 protein, called by TCRdb with MiXCR from the 5' RACE reads. The data show over 65,000 distinct CDR3 sequences, 13% seen once. The sequencing here drew on CD8+ T cells not binding an NS4B(214-222) dextramer, sorted from PBMCs, taken roughly 20 days after the first yellow fever vaccination. Receptors originate from a young man who received the YFV17D yellow fever vaccine.

The rearrangement uses TRBV5-5 and TRBJ2-2; 9 positions agree with TRBD1. V gave up 4 bases and J gave up 6 bases; unmatched junction bases: 13. This CDR3 is built from 17 residues. CDR1 is SGHKS and CDR2 is YYEKEE in the germline V gene (reference sequence). The CDR3, as DNA: TGTGCCAGCAGCCAACTCACAGGGGGCGCATTGGCCGGGGAGCTGTTTTTT. This translates into CASSQLTGGALAGELFF.

The chain joins TRBV27 to TRBJ2-3, with D unclear. V was shortened by 4 bases and J by 4 bases, with 12 bases between the two germline ends. The CDR3 is made up of 14 amino acids. Germline V gives CDR1 MNHEY, CDR2 SMNVEV (reference sequence). The CDR3 DNA reads as TGTGCCAGCAGTTATACAGAGATTTCAGATACGCAGTATTTT. Encoded protein: CASSYTEISDTQYF.

This clonotype was found a few times. This CDR3 reads CASSYSLGEQYV. As DNA, the CDR3 is TGTGCCAGCAGTTACTCCCTCGGCGAGCAGTACGTC. V gene TRBV6-2 or TRBV6-3 combines with J gene TRBJ2-7, with unresolved D. Germline values: CDR1 MNHEY, CDR2 SVGEGT. The CDR3 has 12 amino acids. V was shortened by 0 bases and J by 6 bases, with 6 bases between the two germline ends.

This clonotype was found a few times. J is TRBJ2-1 and V is TRBV5-5; D is unclear. V lost 1 base and J 4 bases, leaving 6 bases between the germline ends. This CDR3 comprises 13 residues. Germline CDR1 and CDR2: SGHKS and YYEKEE (reference sequence). CDR3 nucleotides: TGTGCCAGCAGCTTGTACTCATACAATGAGCAGTTCTTC. Protein sequence: CASSLYSYNEQFF.

This clonotype was seen ten or more times. The gene calls are TRBV11-2 and TRBJ2-5; unclear D gene. The CDR3 is 11 residues long. The germline gives CDR1 SGHAT, CDR2 FQNNGV. The V end was cut by 5 bases, the J end by 1 base, with 2 bases between. The CDR3 DNA is TGTGCCAGCAGCACCCAAGAGACCCAGTACTTC. Translating it yields CASSTQETQYF.

In this sample, this clonotype turned up a few times. This sequence joins TRBV3-1 and TRBJ1-2; 11 bases agree with TRBD1. Losses at the gene ends were 0 bases for V and 3 bases for J; bases not matched to a gene: 3. The CDR3 has 16 amino acids. Germline values: CDR1 LGHDT, CDR2 YNNKEL (reference sequence). The CDR3 coding sequence is TGTGCCAGCAGCCAAGACGGACAGGGGGCCTACTATGGCTACACCTTC. It translates to CASSQDGQGAYYGYTF.

This chain joins TRBV6-5 and TRBJ2-5; TRBD1 matches 9 bases. This CDR3 comprises 15 residues. The J segment lost 3 bases and the V segment lost 0 bases, leaving 2 bases of the junction unmatched. Germline CDR1 MNHEY, CDR2 SVGAGI. CDR3: CASSYSRTGEETQYF. CDR3 nucleotides: TGTGCCAGCAGTTACTCTAGGACAGGGGAAGAGACCCAGTACTTC.

The gene calls are TRBV20-1 and TRBJ1-4, with TRBD1 identical over 7 bases. The CDR3 has 16 amino acids. Germline-derived CDR1 and CDR2 are DFQATT and SNEGSKA (reference sequence). Losses at the gene ends were 0 bases for V and 2 bases for J; bases not matched to a gene: 6. Written as DNA, the CDR3 is TGCAGTGCTAGAGATCCAGGGGGTTCGACTAATGAAAAACTGTTTTTT. Translating it yields CSARDPGGSTNEKLFF.

The chain uses TRBV11-2 and TRBJ2-1; the D call may be TRBD1 or TRBD2 (6 bases each). This CDR3 is 12 amino acids long. V lost 8 bases and J lost 5, with 10 bases in between. Per the germline V gene, CDR1 is SGHAT and CDR2 is FQNNGV. The CDR3 DNA sequence: TGTGCCAGCGGGGGGCAGGACAATGAGCAGTTCTTC. It specifies CASGGQDNEQFF.

The chain combines TRBV7-2 with TRBJ2-7; D is perhaps TRBD2 (6 bases). The CDR3 runs 16 residues. The V gene lost 5 bases and the J gene lost 2 bases, with 19 bases spanning the gap. Germline values: CDR1 SGHTA, CDR2 FQGNSA. The CDR3, as DNA: TGTGCCAGCAGCGCCCCACGGGGGACTTCGACCTACGAGCAGTACTTC. Amino acids: CASSAPRGTSTYEQYF.

The CDR3 DNA reads TGTGCCAGCAGCTTGATGGTGGGGTTCACAGATACGCAGTATTTT. This translates into CASSLMVGFTDTQYF. The chain joins TRBV7-6 to TRBJ2-3; no reliable D call. The CDR3 loop spans 15 amino acids. Germline V gene data show CDR1 as SGHVS and CDR2 as FNYEAQ. V was pared by 3 bases and J by 2 bases, with 12 bases between.

There are a few counts of this clonotype. V gene TRBV27 combines with J gene TRBJ1-6; possible D gene TRBD1, 5 bases. CDR3 length: 16 amino acids. The germline V gene encodes CDR1 MNHEY and CDR2 SMNVEV (reference sequence). The V end was cut by 5 bases, the J end by 0 bases, with 11 bases between. The CDR3 region is CASSQLQGSYNSPLHF. CDR3 bases: TGTGCCAGCAGTCAACTGCAGGGCTCCTATAATTCACCCCTCCACTTT.

V gene TRBV4-1 combines with J gene TRBJ2-2; D unclear. Germline-derived CDR1 and CDR2 are MGHRA and YSYEKL. V dropped 9 bases and J dropped 1 base, with 6 bases sitting between them. This CDR3 is built from 12 residues. CDR3 sequence reads: CASEENTGELFF. CDR3 nucleotides: TGCGCCAGTGAGGAGAACACCGGGGAGCTGTTTTTT.

This clonotype was seen only a few times. This chain joins TRBV20-1 and TRBJ2-3; 7 bases align to TRBD2. Unmatched junction bases numbered 0, after V lost 3 bases and J lost 0 bases. The CDR3 has 13 residues. Germline V gene data show CDR1 as DFQATT and CDR2 as SNEGSKA (reference sequence). The CDR3 loop is CSASGGSTDTQYF. For the CDR3, the DNA is TGCAGTGCTAGCGGGGGGAGCACAGATACGCAGTATTTT.

This clonotype was counted between two and nine times. The chain carries TRBV20-1 and TRBJ2-3, with D maybe TRBD1 (6 bases). Germline-derived CDR1 and CDR2 are DFQATT and SNEGSKA (reference sequence). V was shortened by 3 bases and J by 2 bases, with 15 bases between the two germline ends. The CDR3 covers 15 residues. DNA for the CDR3: TGCAGTGCTAGGGCTCCGGACAGACACACAGATACGCAGTATTTT. Amino acid sequence: CSARAPDRHTDTQYF.

This chain uses TRBV10-1 with TRBJ2-3; 7 nucleotides match TRBD2. CDR3 length: 13 amino acids. The ends lost 8 bases at V and 4 bases at J; junction bases unmatched: 6. CDR1 is WNHNN and CDR2 is SYGVQD in the germline V gene (reference sequence). CDR3 DNA sequence: TGCGCCAGCGCGGGAGCCAGGGCAGATACGCAGTATTTT. This sequence encodes CASAGARADTQYF.

This clonotype showed up just a few times. V is TRBV4-3 and J is TRBJ2-3; TRBD2 aligns across 11 bases. The germline gives CDR1 LGHNA, CDR2 YSLEER. The CDR3 spans 16 residues. The junction had 2 bases not matched to a gene; V was cut back by 3 bases and J by 0 bases. The CDR3 protein is CASSQGLAVSTDTQYF. DNA for the CDR3: TGCGCCAGCAGCCAGGGACTAGCGGTTAGCACAGATACGCAGTATTTT.

This rearrangement joins TRBV7-9 to TRBJ2-5; possible D gene TRBD1, 5 bases. The CDR3 covers 14 residues. Germline CDR1 SEHNR, CDR2 FQNEAQ (reference sequence). V gave up 2 bases and J gave up 5 bases, with 12 bases separating them. The DNA of the CDR3 is TGTGCCAGCAGCTTACAGGGTTTTGGGGAGACCCAGTACTTC. Translation: CASSLQGFGETQYF.

This clonotype was seen a handful of times. The chain links TRBV6-1 to TRBJ2-7; 9 bases match TRBD1. Trimming took 8 bases from V and 4 from J; bases not matched to a gene: 6. From germline, CDR1 is MNHNS and CDR2 SASEGT. This CDR3 has 13 amino acids. CDR3 DNA: TGTGCCAGCCGGCCGACAGGGGGGTACGAGCAGTACTTC. Amino acid sequence: CASRPTGGYEQYF.

The chain joins TRBV12-5 to TRBJ2-1; the D gene is possibly TRBD1 (6 bases). V was shortened by 9 bases and J by 1 base, with 13 bases between the two germline ends. Germline V lookup: CDR1 LGHNT, CDR2 FRNRAP. The CDR3 runs 14 residues. The CDR3 here is CASGKGVSYNEQFF. The CDR3 nucleotides read TGTGCTAGCGGAAAGGGGGTATCCTACAATGAGCAGTTCTTC.

This clonotype was seen many times. The rearrangement links TRBV7-2 to TRBJ2-5; D may be TRBD1 (6 bases). Trimming cost V 4 bases and J 5 bases, with 20 bases left between them. CDR3 length: 16 amino acids. The germline V gene has CDR1 SGHTA and CDR2 FQGNSA. This CDR3 reads CASSYSSRGQGETQYF. DNA for the CDR3: TGTGCCAGCAGCTATAGCAGTAGGGGCCAGGGGGAGACCCAGTACTTC.

This clonotype showed up just a few times. J is TRBJ2-1 and V is TRBV12-3 or TRBV12-4; 8 nucleotides line up with TRBD2. Trimming at V came to 3 bases and at J to 5 bases, leaving 6 bases not matched to a gene. The CDR3 has 15 residues. CDR3 sequence (DNA): TGTGCCAGCAGTTTTGTCGGGAGGGGTCACAATGAGCAGTTCTTC. It yields the protein CASSFVGRGHNEQFF.

The chain links TRBV7-9 to TRBJ1-3; D ambiguous. The germline V gene has CDR1 SEHNR and CDR2 FQNEAQ (reference sequence). V lost 2 bases, J lost 7 bases, and 6 bases lay in between. This CDR3 contains 12 residues. CDR3 loop: CASSLKRNTIYF. Here the CDR3 DNA reads TGTGCCAGCAGCTTAAAGAGGAACACCATATATTTT.

This clonotype was detected only a few times. The rearrangement joins TRBV4-1 to TRBJ1-1; 9 nucleotides agree with TRBD1. CDR3 length: 16 amino acids. V was clipped by 5 bases and J by 3 bases; unmatched bases: 10. Germline V gives CDR1 MGHRA, CDR2 YSYEKL. The CDR3 DNA reads as TGCGCCAGCAGCAAACCCGGGACAGGGCGGGACACTGAAGCTTTCTTT. Protein sequence: CASSKPGTGRDTEAFF.

This clonotype was seen at least ten times. In nucleotides, the CDR3 is TGTGCCACCAGCAGGACTAGCGGGGGGGCAGATACGCAGTATTTT. This encodes CATSRTSGGADTQYF. The chain has TRBV15 and TRBJ2-3; 14 positions match TRBD2. The CDR3 spans 15 residues. In germline, CDR1 is LNHNV, CDR2 YYDKDF (reference sequence). The J segment lost 4 bases and the V segment lost 3 bases, leaving 0 bases of the junction unmatched.

This sequence joins TRBV3-1 and TRBJ2-3; a possible D gene is TRBD2 (5 bases). Germline V gives CDR1 LGHDT, CDR2 YNNKEL (reference sequence). This CDR3 is built from 15 residues. The V end lost 10 bases, the J end lost 2 bases, and 19 bases lay between the germline ends. The CDR3 DNA reads as TGTGCCACCTGCAACACTAGGCTCCCCACAGATACGCAGTATTTT. It is translated as CATCNTRLPTDTQYF.